Sequencing of this TCR beta chain was carried out in a study of T cells in Graves' hyperthyroidism and ophthalmopathy. Graves' hyperthyroidism showing no ophthalmopathy progression within 18 months was considered stable. Uncontrolled infection, other autoimmune disease, pregnancy or lactation barred patients from enrollment. The investigators amplified TCR beta CDR3 regions from RNA transcripts. When the TCR CDR3 underwent first-round RT-PCR, the HTBI primer set was used. TCRdb fed the multiplex PCR reads into MiXCR, producing one record per CDR3 protein. Of nearly 750,000 distinct CDR3 sequences in the sample, over 35% were seen once. The J segment lost 8 bases and the V segment lost 2 bases, leaving 9 bases of the junction unmatched. The CDR3 loop spans 15 amino acids. Per the germline V gene, CDR1 is LNHNV and CDR2 is YYDKDF (reference sequence).

This chain uses TRBV15 with TRBJ1-2, with TRBD1 matching 9 bases. This sequence was found in a woman between 35 and 50 years old with Graves' hyperthyroidism. The sample comprised blood. The CDR3, as DNA: TGTGCCACCAGCAGAACACTTGGGACAGGGTACGGCTACACCTTC. This translates into CATSRTLGTGYGYTF.